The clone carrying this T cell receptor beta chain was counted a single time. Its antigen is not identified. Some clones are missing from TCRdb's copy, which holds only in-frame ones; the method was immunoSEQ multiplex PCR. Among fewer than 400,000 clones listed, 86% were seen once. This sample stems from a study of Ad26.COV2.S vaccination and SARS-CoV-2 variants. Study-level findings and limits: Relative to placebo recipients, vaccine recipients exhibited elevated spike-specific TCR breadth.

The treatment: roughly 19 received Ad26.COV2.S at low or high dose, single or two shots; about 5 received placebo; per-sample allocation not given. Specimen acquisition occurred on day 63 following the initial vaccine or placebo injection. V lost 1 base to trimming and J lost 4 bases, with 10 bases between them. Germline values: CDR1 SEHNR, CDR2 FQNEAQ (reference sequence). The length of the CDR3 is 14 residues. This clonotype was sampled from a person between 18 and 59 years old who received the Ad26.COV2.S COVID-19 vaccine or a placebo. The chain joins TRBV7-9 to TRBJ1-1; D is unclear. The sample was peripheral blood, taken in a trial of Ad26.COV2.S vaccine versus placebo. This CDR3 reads CASSLVPGTTEAFF. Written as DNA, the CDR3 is TGTGCCAGCAGCTTAGTACCCGGAACCACTGAAGCTTTCTTT.